The present TCR beta chain was sequenced within a study of blood T cell repertoires in COVID-19. At the level of the study: PBMCs, B-cell-depleted T cells, or T cells provided the cDNA or gDNA that made up the material.

Germline lookup yields CDR1 SGHVS and CDR2 FQNEAQ. V lost 5 bases and J lost 1, with 8 bases in between. The CDR3 is 13 amino acids. The study recruited people aged 18 to 89 years across some 23 US areas. Profiled with immunoSEQ multiplex PCR; TCRdb holds only in-frame clones, not every one. The sample has 170,000 or so clones, more than 75% seen once. The sample was PBMCs or T cells enriched from blood (not recorded which). This clonotype was sampled from a woman aged 45-59 years who had recovered from COVID-19. The chain employs TRBV7-8 and TRBJ1-1; D possibly corresponds to TRBD1 (5 bases). Written as DNA, the CDR3 is TGTGCCAGCAGCAGAGGACAGAACACTGAAGCTTTCTTT. Translation gives CASSRGQNTEAFF. Drawing the rest from reference TRBV7-8 and TRBJ1-1, the complete variable domain is GAGVSQSPRYKVAKRGQDVALRCDPISGHVSLFWYQQALGQGPEFLTYFQNEAQLDKSGLPSDRFFAERPEGSVSTLKIQRTQQEDSAVYLCASSRGQNTEAFFGQGTRLTVV.